Listed here are 14 T cell receptor beta chains from one sample, sequenced in a study of Ad26.COV2.S vaccination and SARS-CoV-2 variants. Clones were sequenced by immunoSEQ multiplex PCR, and TCRdb holds only the in-frame ones, with some missing. The sample carries 380,000 or so clones, approximately 90% recorded once. Treatment: around 19 received Ad26.COV2.S at low or high dose, single or two shots; several received placebo; per-sample allocation not given. Specimens were obtained on day 63 following the first vaccine or placebo injection. The source was peripheral blood, collected in a trial of Ad26.COV2.S vaccine versus placebo. The receptors derive from a person between 18 and 59 years old who received the Ad26.COV2.S COVID-19 vaccine or a placebo.

The V and J genes are TRBV19 and TRBJ1-5, with 10 bases aligning to TRBD1. The germline CDR1 and CDR2 sequences are LNHDA and SQIVND (reference sequence). CDR3 length equals 14 residues. The ends lost 2 bases at V and 9 bases at J; junction bases unmatched: 4. CDR3 sequence (DNA): TGTGCCAGTAGTATACGGGACAGGGGTATGCCCCAGCATTTT. Translating gives CASSIRDRGMPQHF.

The chain has TRBV21-1 and TRBJ2-7; the table gives TRBD1 as D, unverified against the DNA. TRBV21-1 represents a pseudogene. This CDR3 has 15 residues. CDR3 protein: CASSKNQQFLYEQYF. CDR3 coding DNA: TGTGCCAGCAGCAAAAACCAACAGTTTCTTTACGAGCAGTACTTC.

Of note for this clone: Other nucleotide sequences in the sample specify the same CDR3. The rearrangement joins TRBV28 to TRBJ1-1; 9 nucleotides line up with TRBD1. Germline values: CDR1 MDHEN, CDR2 SYDVKM. V shed 5 bases and J 0 bases; nucleotides not matched to a gene: 4. CDR3 size: 15 residues. CDR3 nucleotide sequence: TGTGCCAGCAGTCCGGGACAGGGAATGAACACTGAAGCTTTCTTT. Translated, it gives CASSPGQGMNTEAFF.

The rearrangement joins TRBV12-3 or TRBV12-4 to TRBJ1-4; weak D call: TRBD1 (5 bases). V was trimmed by 7 bases and J by 8 bases, leaving 14 bases between them. The CDR3 has 13 amino acids. CDR3 in amino acids: CASKSQVKEKLFF. CDR3 nucleotide sequence: TGTGCCAGCAAATCACAGGTTAAGGAAAAACTGTTTTTT.

J is TRBJ2-1 and V is TRBV6-2 or TRBV6-3, with D perhaps being TRBD1 or TRBD2 (6 bases each). CDR1 is MNHEY, CDR2 SVGEGT, per germline. V gave up 6 bases and J gave up 6 bases, with 9 bases separating them. This CDR3 has 12 residues. CDR3 region: CASSEGGNEQFF. The CDR3 DNA sequence: TGTGCCAGCAGCGAGGGGGGCAATGAGCAGTTCTTC.

The chain is built from TRBV19 and TRBJ1-5; 9 positions agree with TRBD1. The CDR3 contains 15 residues. The V gene's germline CDR1 is LNHDA and CDR2 SQIVND (reference sequence). With V trimmed by 5 bases and J by 5 bases, 7 bases remained unmatched. CDR3 bases: TGTGCCAGTAGTCCTCGACAGGGGGACCATCAGCCCCAGCATTTT. This codes for CASSPRQGDHQPQHF.

The chain recombines TRBV18 with TRBJ1-1; a weak D match, TRBD1 (5 bases). Trimming shortened V by 0 bases and J by 1 base, and 9 bases separated the two germline ends. Germline V gives CDR1 KGHSH, CDR2 LQKENI. The CDR3 contains 15 residues. The CDR3 nucleotides are TGTGCCAGCTCACCACCGGAGGGGAGGAACACTGAAGCTTTCTTT. This codes for CASSPPEGRNTEAFF.

The V call is TRBV28, the J call TRBJ2-1, with TRBD1 matching 9 bases. Germline loops: CDR1 MDHEN, CDR2 SYDVKM. V was pared by 4 bases and J by 14 bases, with 9 bases of the junction left unmatched. This CDR3 contains 13 residues. CDR3 loop: CASSSYWTGAKFF. DNA for the CDR3: TGTGCCAGCAGTTCATACTGGACAGGGGCAAAGTTCTTC.

This chain joins TRBV12-3 or TRBV12-4 and TRBJ2-1; 8 bases match TRBD1. With 5 bases clipped from V and 8 bases from J, the junction kept 5 bases outside the gene matches. This CDR3 has 13 amino acids. This CDR3 is CASSTPGQDEQFF. In DNA form, the CDR3 reads TGTGCCAGCAGTACCCCGGGACAGGATGAGCAGTTCTTC.

The rearrangement joins TRBV3-1 (or the pseudogene TRBV3-2) to TRBJ1-2; the match to TRBD1 covers 8 bases. CDR1 LGHDT and CDR2 YNNKEL come from the germline V gene (reference sequence). This CDR3 spans 15 amino acids. J lost 6 bases, V lost 1 base, and 7 bases had no gene match. The CDR3 DNA reads as TGTGCCAGCAGCCAAGTAATCGGACAGGGAGATGGCTACACCTTC. Encoded protein: CASSQVIGQGDGYTF.

This chain connects TRBV28 to TRBJ1-1; 9 nucleotides agree with TRBD1. The length of the CDR3 is 14 residues. CDR1 and CDR2 (germline): MDHEN, SYDVKM. Trimming at V came to 6 bases and at J to 5 bases, leaving 7 bases not matched to a gene. The CDR3 region has the DNA TGTGCCAGCAGGCCGGGACAGGGCTGGACTGAAGCTTTCTTT. It encodes CASRPGQGWTEAFF.

The chain carries TRBV9 and TRBJ2-3; 9 positions agree with TRBD2. Germline V lookup: CDR1 SGDLS, CDR2 YYNGEE. The CDR3 has 17 residues. V was pared by 0 bases and J by 0 bases, with 5 bases of the junction left unmatched. CDR3 in DNA: TGTGCCAGCAGCGTAGGTCTAGCGGGGCCTAGCACAGATACGCAGTATTTT. Its protein product is CASSVGLAGPSTDTQYF.

This chain uses TRBV19 with TRBJ2-5; D not resolved. This CDR3 spans 12 amino acids. The germline V gene encodes CDR1 LNHDA and CDR2 SQIVND (reference sequence). V was shortened by 3 bases and J by 5 bases, with 7 bases between the two germline ends. The CDR3 sequence is CASSIRDETQYF. The DNA for the CDR3 is TGTGCCAGTAGTATTAGGGATGAGACCCAGTACTTC.

The gene calls are TRBV15 and TRBJ2-1; maybe TRBD1 (5 bases). Trimming cost V 0 bases and J 10 bases, with 16 bases left between them. The CDR3 extends over 15 amino acids. Germline V gene data show CDR1 as LNHNV and CDR2 as YYDKDF (reference sequence). The CDR3 loop reads CATSRDQTRAREQFF. The CDR3 DNA reads as TGTGCCACCAGCAGAGATCAGACCAGGGCCCGAGAGCAGTTCTTC.